This T cell receptor (delta chain) is drawn from a study of γδ T cells in repeated Plasmodium falciparum infection (dated by TCRdb to 2020 to 2022). Background for the entire study: Malian children exposed to intense seasonal malaria transmission were enrolled in the natural-infection arm and compared with Australian children matched for age and gender. Roughly 5 malaria-naive U.S. adults underwent four controlled human malaria infections by bites from P. falciparum NF54-infected Anopheles stephensi mosquitoes over 644 days. Samples from controlled-infection subjects were taken at baseline, just before selected infections, and 21 days after each infection. Malian gammadelta TCR repertoires were analysed cross-sectionally in periods with no transmission and longitudinally across episodes of acute febrile malaria. The study looked at how repeated Plasmodium falciparum infection shapes the human gammadelta T cell repertoire, using both natural infection in Mali and controlled human malaria infection.

Vgamma9/Vdelta2+ and Vdelta2-negative gammadelta T cell populations were flow-sorted from peripheral blood mononuclear cells for bulk TCR repertoire analysis. The library was prepared using multiplex PCR. The reads were generated on an Illumina MiSeq. From each sorted gammadelta T cell sample, both TCR gamma (TRG) and TCR delta (TRD) chains were sequenced. The authors' analysis ran thus. The repertoire analyses used clonotype tree plots, the accumulated frequency of the top 20 clonotypes, and diversity index (DI) and D75 metrics. With CATT, TCRdb called clones again from the public reads; duplicate DNA rows were later joined. These V and J calls originate from TCRdb's pipeline instead of the authors' own analysis. The sample contains 85,000 to 100,000 delta-chain clones, approximately 0.96% of them found a single time. The ten largest account for 9% to 10% of the sample. The CDR3 covers 19 residues, taking in both the cysteine and the phenylalanine. Only the CDR3 region is kept as DNA, spanning 57 bases read in frame from base 1. The junction shows trimming of 5 bases on V and 2 bases on J, plus 27 bases between the germline ends. The germline V gene encodes CDR1 TSWWSYY and CDR2 QGS.

Beyond this particular receptor, the publication reports: In Vdelta2-negative gammadelta TCR repertoires, which were largely Vdelta1+, repeated controlled infections appeared to drive waves of new clonotype selection. Analysis of inter-individual variability in gammadelta T cell responses was limited by the small size of the controlled-infection cohort. Vgamma9/Vdelta2+ TCR repertoires kept a highly stable polyclonal repertoire across time and infection, and many TCRgamma sequences overlapped between individuals. Compared with Australian children, Malian children appeared to have Vdelta2-negative gammadelta TCR repertoires that were more clonally expanded, less diverse and less shared. The Malian cohort came from a small rural village of predominantly one ethnic group, limiting generalizability.

Comment on this clone: Its antigen is not yet known. The protein recorded in TCRdb matches a much larger clone and deviates from this DNA's translation at residue 6, suggesting a read error; the protein here is obtained by translating the DNA.

The specimen was gamma-delta T cells from blood. This receptor was taken from a pool of human donors (malaria-infected and uninfected, not separated). The chain couples TRDV1 to TRDJ1, with the D segment identity uncertain. The sequenced DNA: TGTGCTCTTGGGTCCAAGGGAGTGGCTACTCCCCTGTCTACCGATAAACTCATCTTT. Its protein reads: CALGSKGVATPLSTDKLIF.